The 25 T cell receptor beta chains below come from one sample, sequenced in a study of blood T cell repertoires in COVID-19. Sequencing was performed with immunoSEQ multiplex PCR; in TCRdb, only in-frame clones are kept and a portion is missing. Seen here are about 200,000 clones, around 83% observed once, and the top ten hold 4.5% to 5%. Sequencing was done on a sample of peripheral blood. The receptors were gathered from a woman older than 75 with acute or convalescent COVID-19.

J is TRBJ2-7 and V is TRBV19; TRBD2 aligns across 10 bases. Germline V gene sequence: CDR1 LNHDA, CDR2 SQIVND (reference sequence). J gave up 5 bases and V 3 bases, and 10 bases lay outside the gene matches. The CDR3 is 16 amino acids. CDR3 residues: CASSILQAGGPDEQYF. CDR3 bases: TGTGCCAGTAGTATCCTCCAAGCGGGAGGGCCTGACGAGCAGTACTTC.

This chain links TRBV7-9 with TRBJ2-5, with 7 bases lining up with TRBD1. V trimming: 2 bases; J trimming: 1 base; junction bases outside the gene matches: 4. The CDR3 is 15 amino acids. Germline V lookup: CDR1 SEHNR, CDR2 FQNEAQ (reference sequence). The CDR3 DNA is TGTGCCAGCAGCTTACGACAGGGTCCCCAAGAGACCCAGTACTTC. This codes for CASSLRQGPQETQYF.

This clone was seen once. J is TRBJ1-5 and V is TRBV2; TRBD1 aligns across 11 bases. The CDR3 has 14 residues. Losses at the gene ends were 5 bases for V and 6 bases for J; bases not matched to a gene: 3. Germline loops: CDR1 SNHLY, CDR2 FYNNEI. The CDR3 is CASSLGQGGQPQHF. The DNA of the CDR3 is TGTGCCAGCAGTTTGGGACAGGGGGGTCAGCCCCAGCATTTT.

The J gene is TRBJ2-1, the V gene TRBV7-2; 9 nucleotides match TRBD2. The CDR3 covers 15 residues. With 5 bases clipped from V and 0 bases from J, the junction kept 2 bases outside the gene matches. Per the germline V gene, CDR1 is SGHTA and CDR2 is FQGNSA. The CDR3 DNA sequence: TGTGCCAGCAGCATTAGCGGGAGCTCCTACAATGAGCAGTTCTTC. This translates into CASSISGSSYNEQFF.

This clone was counted between two and nine times. This sequence joins TRBV7-9 and TRBJ2-1; 14 nucleotides match TRBD2. After removal of 5 bases from V and 10 bases from J, the junction contained 22 bases not matched to a gene. The CDR3 extends over 20 amino acids. Germline V gives CDR1 SEHNR, CDR2 FQNEAQ (reference sequence). The CDR3 bases are TGTGCCAGCAGCAAAAGCCCCGGGACTAGCGGGAGTATCAATTATAGAGAGCAGTTCTTC. This gives the protein CASSKSPGTSGSINYREQFF.

This chain joins TRBV6-5 and TRBJ1-3; 9 bases agree with TRBD1. Germline CDR1 is MNHEY and CDR2 is SVGAGI. The ends lost 6 bases at V and 3 bases at J; junction bases unmatched: 0. CDR3 length: 13 amino acids. This CDR3 reads CASRGQGGNTIYF. For the CDR3, the DNA is TGTGCCAGCAGGGGACAGGGTGGAAACACCATATATTTT.

CDR3 region: CASSLAGAGDGDTQYF. CDR3 in DNA: TGTGCCAGCAGCTTAGCGGGAGCGGGGGACGGGGATACGCAGTATTTT. This chain connects TRBV7-2 to TRBJ2-3, with TRBD2 identical over 8 bases. CDR1 SGHTA and CDR2 FQGNSA come from the germline V gene. V was clipped by 0 bases and J by 6 bases; unmatched bases: 8. The CDR3 length is 16 residues. Drawing the rest from reference TRBV7-2 and TRBJ2-3, the complete variable domain is GAGVSQSPSNKVTEKGKDVELRCDPISGHTALYWYRQSLGQGLEFLIYFQGNSAPDKSGLPSDRFSAERTGGSVSTLTIQRTQQEDSAVYLCASSLAGAGDGDTQYFGPGTRLTVL.

This chain uses TRBV12-5 with TRBJ2-1; TRBD2 aligns across 12 bases. The CDR3 is made up of 15 amino acids. Per the germline V gene, CDR1 is LGHNT and CDR2 is FRNRAP. J gave up 5 bases and V 5 bases, and 4 bases lay outside the gene matches. CDR3 in DNA: TGTGCTAGTGGTCCGGGACTAGCGGGTAACAATGAGCAGTTCTTC. This gives the protein CASGPGLAGNNEQFF.

V gene TRBV7-2 combines with J gene TRBJ1-2, with D possibly matching TRBD1 (5 bases). Germline V gene data show CDR1 as SGHTA and CDR2 as FQGNSA. Trimming shortened V by 3 bases and J by 7 bases, and 18 bases separated the two germline ends. The CDR3 length is 15 residues. The CDR3 loop is CASSFGMGGAGGYTF. CDR3 nucleotide sequence: TGTGCCAGCAGCTTTGGAATGGGTGGGGCTGGTGGCTACACCTTC.

DNA for the CDR3: TGTGCCAGTAGTACGCCTTCTCAACGAATAGGGGGTCACGGAAACACCATATATTTT. Residues: CASSTPSQRIGGHGNTIYF. V usage is TRBV19 and J usage is TRBJ1-3; TRBD1 might be the D (6 bases). The length of the CDR3 is 19 residues. Deletions cut 4 bases from V and 4 bases from J, with 26 bases between. Germline loops: CDR1 LNHDA, CDR2 SQIVND (reference sequence).

This chain links TRBV29-1 with TRBJ2-7; tentatively, D is TRBD2 (5 bases). CDR3 size: 13 residues. Between the trimmed V and J ends, which lost 4 bases and 3 bases, there was a span of 13 bases. Germline lookup yields CDR1 SQVTM and CDR2 ANQGSEA. In DNA form, the CDR3 reads TGCAGCGTTGTACCCCCCGGGGACTACGAGCAGTACTTC. It yields the protein CSVVPPGDYEQYF.

This chain links TRBV7-9 with TRBJ2-3, with 8 bases fitting TRBD2. The CDR3 length is 15 residues. Germline V gene data show CDR1 as SEHNR and CDR2 as FQNEAQ (reference sequence). The V and J ends lost 8 bases and 0 bases, in that order; junction bases with no gene match: 7. The DNA of the CDR3 is TGTGCCAGCGTCCGCGCGGGGGGTAGCACAGATACGCAGTATTTT. It is translated as CASVRAGGSTDTQYF.

The chain recombines TRBV18 with TRBJ2-4; D remains ambiguous. Trimming removed 2 bases from V and 1 base from J, with 15 bases in between. The CDR3 is 17 amino acids. Per germline, CDR1 KGHSH and CDR2 LQKENI. The CDR3 region has the DNA TGTGCCAGCTCACCAAATTCGCGGATGTCGGCCAAAAACATTCAGTACTTC. Encoded protein: CASSPNSRMSAKNIQYF.

This clone showed up just once. V and J are TRBV6-2 or TRBV6-3 and TRBJ1-1, with 7 bases matching TRBD1. Per the germline V gene, CDR1 is MNHEY and CDR2 is SVGEGT. V lost 6 bases to trimming and J lost 4 bases; unmatched junction nucleotides: 11. CDR3 length: 15 residues. The CDR3 is CASSELRGLATEAFF. The CDR3 nucleotides are TGTGCCAGCAGCGAGCTCAGGGGGTTGGCCACTGAAGCTTTCTTT.

The chain carries TRBV7-9 and TRBJ1-2; D possibly corresponds to TRBD1 (5 bases). Trimming removed 4 bases from V and 4 bases from J, with 19 bases in between. CDR3 length: 16 residues. The germline V gene encodes CDR1 SEHNR and CDR2 FQNEAQ (reference sequence). The CDR3 DNA is TGTGCCAGCAGCTCTCGCCTGGCCAGGGTTACCTATGGCTACACCTTC. This encodes CASSSRLARVTYGYTF.

This clone was recorded only once. J is TRBJ2-4 and V is TRBV18; tentative D call: TRBD1 (5 bases). Germline CDR1 is KGHSH and CDR2 is LQKENI. The CDR3 runs to 16 residues. Trimming left V 3 bases short and J 0 bases short, with 12 bases between. CDR3 bases: TGTGCCAGCTCACCCGACCCCACAGGAGCCAAAAACATTCAGTACTTC. Its protein is CASSPDPTGAKNIQYF. The full variable domain, completed using reference TRBV18 and TRBJ2-4, is NAGVMQNPRHLVRRRGQEARLRCSPMKGHSHVYWYRQLPEEGLKFMVYLQKENIIDESGMPKERFSAEFPKEGPSILRIQQVVRGDSAAYFCASSPDPTGAKNIQYFGAGTRLSVL.

The table lists this clone with a count of one. This chain uses TRBV6-5 with TRBJ1-2; 7 nucleotides agree with TRBD1. Germline V CDR1 and CDR2: MNHEY, SVGAGI. The length of the CDR3 is 15 residues. Trimming at V came to 0 bases and at J to 8 bases, leaving 9 bases not matched to a gene. This CDR3 reads CASSYSTGYRMGYTF. The DNA for the CDR3 is TGTGCCAGCAGTTACTCGACAGGGTATAGGATGGGCTACACCTTC.

V gene TRBV27 combines with J gene TRBJ2-2, with 7 bases lining up with TRBD2. V dropped 7 bases and J dropped 5; count of bases not matched to a gene: 4. Per germline, CDR1 MNHEY and CDR2 SMNVEV (reference sequence). The CDR3 spans 13 residues. DNA for the CDR3: TGTGCCAGCAACTGGGGACTAACCGGGGAGCTGTTTTTT. Amino acid sequence: CASNWGLTGELFF.

The gene calls are TRBV5-4 and TRBJ2-6; tentatively, D is TRBD1 (6 bases). CDR3 length: 19 residues. Germline V gene sequence: CDR1 SGHNT, CDR2 YYREEE (reference sequence). Deletions cut 7 bases from V and 0 bases from J, with 23 bases between. DNA for the CDR3: TGTGCCAGCGCGCTGGAGCCCTACAGGGTTTCCTCTGGGGCCAACGTCCTGACTTTC. Its translation: CASALEPYRVSSGANVLTF.

The chain recombines TRBV10-3 with TRBJ2-7; D possibly corresponds to TRBD1 (6 bases). The CDR3 is 13 amino acids. Germline loops: CDR1 ENHRY, CDR2 SYGVKD. V was clipped by 6 bases and J by 1 base, with 10 bases between them. This chain's CDR3 is CAISSQGSYEQYF. In DNA form, the CDR3 reads TGTGCCATCAGCTCACAGGGATCCTACGAGCAGTACTTC.

This chain connects TRBV9 to TRBJ2-7; 12 bases are shared with TRBD2. V was pared by 3 bases and J by 3 bases, with 4 bases of the junction left unmatched. This CDR3 is built from 15 residues. The germline V gene has CDR1 SGDLS and CDR2 YYNGEE. The CDR3 reads CASSAGLAGLYEQYF. CDR3 DNA: TGTGCCAGCAGCGCCGGACTAGCGGGGCTCTACGAGCAGTACTTC.

The V gene is TRBV28, the J gene TRBJ1-1; D not resolved. The CDR3 has 16 residues. Germline V gives CDR1 MDHEN, CDR2 SYDVKM. Trimming shortened V by 6 bases and J by 0 bases, and 17 bases separated the two germline ends. In DNA form, the CDR3 reads TGTGCCAGCAGCCCACCGCCGCGGGCTATGAACACTGAAGCTTTCTTT. Residues: CASSPPPRAMNTEAFF.

J is TRBJ2-1 and V is TRBV30; D might be TRBD1 (6 bases). This CDR3 has 11 residues. Germline loops: CDR1 GTSNPN, CDR2 SVGIG (reference sequence). The CDR3 bases are TGTGCACAGGGTCGGCACAATGAGCAGTTCTTC. Protein sequence: CAQGRHNEQFF.

The chain uses TRBV18 and TRBJ1-1, with D possibly being TRBD1 (5 bases). Germline CDR1 KGHSH, CDR2 LQKENI. Trimming took off 1 base at V and 0 bases at J, with 18 bases between the two ends. The CDR3 spans 18 residues. The CDR3 protein is CASSPLSGSGGMNTEAFF. The CDR3 DNA sequence: TGTGCCAGCTCACCACTATCGGGGAGTGGGGGGATGAACACTGAAGCTTTCTTT.

The chain employs TRBV5-4 and TRBJ1-4; the D is unclear. The CDR3 contains 13 residues. The V end was cut by 9 bases, the J end by 5 bases, with 14 bases between. Germline-derived CDR1 and CDR2 are SGHNT and YYREEE (reference sequence). The CDR3: CATRGGQNEKLFF. The CDR3 DNA is TGTGCCACGCGAGGAGGGCAAAATGAAAAACTGTTTTTT.